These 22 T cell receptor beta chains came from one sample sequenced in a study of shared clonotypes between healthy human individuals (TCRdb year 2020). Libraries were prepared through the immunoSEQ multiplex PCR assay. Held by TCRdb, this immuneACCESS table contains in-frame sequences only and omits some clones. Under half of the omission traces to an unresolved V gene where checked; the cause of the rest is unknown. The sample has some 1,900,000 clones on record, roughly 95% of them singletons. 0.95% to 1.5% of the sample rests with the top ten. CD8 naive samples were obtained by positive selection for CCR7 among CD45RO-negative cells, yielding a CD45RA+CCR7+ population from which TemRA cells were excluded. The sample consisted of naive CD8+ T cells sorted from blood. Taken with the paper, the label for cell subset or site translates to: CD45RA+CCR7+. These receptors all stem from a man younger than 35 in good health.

CDR3 in amino acids: CASSQETSMNTEAFF. In DNA form, the CDR3 reads TGCGCCAGCAGCCAAGAAACGTCCATGAACACTGAAGCTTTCTTT. The chain combines TRBV4-3 with TRBJ1-1; D gene uncertain. In germline, CDR1 is LGHNA, CDR2 YSLEER. CDR3 length equals 15 residues. V dropped 0 bases and J dropped 0 bases, with 8 bases sitting between them.

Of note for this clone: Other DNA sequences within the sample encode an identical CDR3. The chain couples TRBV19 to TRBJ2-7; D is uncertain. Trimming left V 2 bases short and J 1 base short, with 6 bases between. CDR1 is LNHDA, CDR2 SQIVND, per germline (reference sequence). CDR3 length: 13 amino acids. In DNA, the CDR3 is TGTGCCAGTAGTATATCAGAATCCTACGAGCAGTACTTC. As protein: CASSISESYEQYF. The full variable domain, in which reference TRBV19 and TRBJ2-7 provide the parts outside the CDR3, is DGGITQSPKYLFRKEGQNVTLSCEQNLNHDAMYWYRQDPGQGLRLIYYSQIVNDFQKGDIAEGYSVSREKKESFPLTVTSAQKNPTAFYLCASSISESYEQYFGPGTRLTVT.

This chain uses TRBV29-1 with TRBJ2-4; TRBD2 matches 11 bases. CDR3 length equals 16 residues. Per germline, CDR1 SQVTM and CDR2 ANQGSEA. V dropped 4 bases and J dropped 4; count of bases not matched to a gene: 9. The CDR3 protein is CSVVSGRAEEKNIQYF. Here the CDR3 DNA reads TGCAGCGTTGTTAGCGGGAGGGCCGAAGAGAAAAACATTCAGTACTTC.

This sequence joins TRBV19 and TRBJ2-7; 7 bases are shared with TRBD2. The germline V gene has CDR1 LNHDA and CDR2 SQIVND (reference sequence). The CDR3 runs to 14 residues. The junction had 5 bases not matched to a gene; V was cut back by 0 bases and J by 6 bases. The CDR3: CASSIDGEGIEQYF. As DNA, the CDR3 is TGTGCCAGTAGTATAGACGGGGAGGGGATCGAGCAGTACTTC.

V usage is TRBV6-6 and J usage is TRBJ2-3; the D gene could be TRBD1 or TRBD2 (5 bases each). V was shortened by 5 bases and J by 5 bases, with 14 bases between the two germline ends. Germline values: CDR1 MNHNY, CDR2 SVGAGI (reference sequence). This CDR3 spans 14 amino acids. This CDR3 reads CASSPGTDLDTQYF. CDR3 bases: TGTGCCAGCAGTCCCGGGACGGATCTAGATACGCAGTATTTT.

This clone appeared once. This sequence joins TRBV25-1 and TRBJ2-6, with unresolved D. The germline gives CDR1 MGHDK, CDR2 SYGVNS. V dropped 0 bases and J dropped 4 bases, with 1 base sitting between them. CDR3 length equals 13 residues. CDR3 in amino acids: CASSEYGANVLTF. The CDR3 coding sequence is TGTGCCAGCAGTGAATACGGGGCCAACGTCCTGACTTTC.

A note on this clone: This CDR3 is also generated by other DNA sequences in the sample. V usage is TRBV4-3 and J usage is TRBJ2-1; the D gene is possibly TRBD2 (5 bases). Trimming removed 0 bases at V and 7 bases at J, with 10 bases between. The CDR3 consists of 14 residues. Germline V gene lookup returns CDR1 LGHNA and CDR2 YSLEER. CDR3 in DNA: TGCGCCAGCAGCCAAGATGAACGAGGGAATGAGCAGTTCTTC. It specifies CASSQDERGNEQFF.

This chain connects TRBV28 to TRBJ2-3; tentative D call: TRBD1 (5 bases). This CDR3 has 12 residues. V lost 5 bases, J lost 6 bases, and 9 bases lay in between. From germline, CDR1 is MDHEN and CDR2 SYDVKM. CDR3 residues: CASSARVDTQYF. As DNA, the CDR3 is TGTGCCAGCAGTGCCAGGGTGGATACGCAGTATTTT. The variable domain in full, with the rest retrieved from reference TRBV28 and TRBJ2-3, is DVKVTQSSRYLVKRTGEKVFLECVQDMDHENMFWYRQDPGLGLRLIYFSYDVKMKEKGDIPEGYSVSREKKERFSLILESASTNQTSMYLCASSARVDTQYFGPGTRLTVL.

CDR3 amino acids: CASSPSGSGAWHEQYF. The CDR3 DNA is TGTGCCAGCAGCCCTAGCGGGAGCGGGGCCTGGCACGAGCAGTACTTC. The chain combines TRBV13 with TRBJ2-7; TRBD2 matches at 10 bases. Germline V gene lookup returns CDR1 PRHDT and CDR2 FYEKMQ (reference sequence). J gave up 5 bases and V 5 bases, and 12 bases lay outside the gene matches. CDR3 length equals 16 residues.

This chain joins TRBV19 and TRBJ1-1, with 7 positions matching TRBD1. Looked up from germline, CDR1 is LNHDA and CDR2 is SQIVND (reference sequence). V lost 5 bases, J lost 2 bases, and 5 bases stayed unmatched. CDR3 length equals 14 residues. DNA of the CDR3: TGTGCCAGTAGTTGGGGGACAGCCAACACTGAAGCTTTCTTT. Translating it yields CASSWGTANTEAFF. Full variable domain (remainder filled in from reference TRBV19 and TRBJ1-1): DGGITQSPKYLFRKEGQNVTLSCEQNLNHDAMYWYRQDPGQGLRLIYYSQIVNDFQKGDIAEGYSVSREKKESFPLTVTSAQKNPTAFYLCASSWGTANTEAFFGQGTRLTVV.

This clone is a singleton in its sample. CDR3 residues: CSAHQGVEQFF. The CDR3 DNA sequence: TGCAGTGCGCATCAGGGGGTTGAGCAGTTCTTC. This chain links TRBV20-1 with TRBJ2-1; TRBD1 matches 7 bases. Per germline, CDR1 DFQATT and CDR2 SNEGSKA (reference sequence). The CDR3 contains 11 residues. V lost 6 bases, J lost 9 bases, and 5 bases stayed unmatched.

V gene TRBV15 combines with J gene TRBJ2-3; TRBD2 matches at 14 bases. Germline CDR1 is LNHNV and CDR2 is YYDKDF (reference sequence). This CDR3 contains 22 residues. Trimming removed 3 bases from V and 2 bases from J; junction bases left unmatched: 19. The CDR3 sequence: CATSSAEEGLAGVVGDTDTQYF. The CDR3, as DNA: TGTGCCACCAGCAGCGCCGAGGAGGGACTAGCGGGGGTGGTGGGGGACACAGATACGCAGTATTTT. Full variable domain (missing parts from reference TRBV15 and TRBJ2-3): DAMVIQNPRYQVTQFGKPVTLSCSQTLNHNVMYWYQQKSSQAPKLLFHYYDKDFNNEADTPDNFQSRRPNTSFCFLDIRSPGLGDTAMYLCATSSAEEGLAGVVGDTDTQYFGPGTRLTVL.

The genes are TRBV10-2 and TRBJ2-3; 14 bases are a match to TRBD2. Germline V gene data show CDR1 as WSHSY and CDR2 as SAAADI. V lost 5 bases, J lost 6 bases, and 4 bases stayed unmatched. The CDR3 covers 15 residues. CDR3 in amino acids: CASSRLAGGRDTQYF. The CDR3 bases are TGCGCCAGCAGTCGACTAGCGGGGGGGCGGGATACGCAGTATTTT.

The CDR3 spells CATPKPLTYEQYF. CDR3 in DNA: TGTGCCACCCCGAAACCCCTTACCTACGAGCAGTACTTC. This chain links TRBV6-1 with TRBJ2-7, with D unresolved. The V end was cut by 10 bases, the J end by 2 bases, with 15 bases between. Germline values: CDR1 MNHNS, CDR2 SASEGT. The CDR3 has 13 amino acids.

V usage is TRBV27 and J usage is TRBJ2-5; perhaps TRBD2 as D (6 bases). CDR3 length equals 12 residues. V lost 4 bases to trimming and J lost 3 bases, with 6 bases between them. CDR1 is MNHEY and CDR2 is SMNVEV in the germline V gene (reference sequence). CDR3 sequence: CASSSGEETQYF. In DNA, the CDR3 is TGTGCCAGCAGTTCGGGGGAAGAGACCCAGTACTTC.

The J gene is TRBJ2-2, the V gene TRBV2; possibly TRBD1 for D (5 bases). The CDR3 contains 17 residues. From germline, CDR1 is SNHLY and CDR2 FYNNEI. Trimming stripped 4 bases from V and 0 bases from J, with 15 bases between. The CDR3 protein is CASSGIGVLANTGELFF. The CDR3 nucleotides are TGTGCCAGCAGTGGAATAGGGGTCCTCGCGAACACCGGGGAGCTGTTTTTT.

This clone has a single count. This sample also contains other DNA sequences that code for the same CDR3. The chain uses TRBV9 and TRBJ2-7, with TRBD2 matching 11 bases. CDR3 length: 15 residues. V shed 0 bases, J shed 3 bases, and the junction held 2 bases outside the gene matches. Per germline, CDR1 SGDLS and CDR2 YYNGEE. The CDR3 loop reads CASSVAGTSGYEQYF. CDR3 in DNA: TGTGCCAGCAGCGTAGCCGGGACTAGCGGCTACGAGCAGTACTTC.

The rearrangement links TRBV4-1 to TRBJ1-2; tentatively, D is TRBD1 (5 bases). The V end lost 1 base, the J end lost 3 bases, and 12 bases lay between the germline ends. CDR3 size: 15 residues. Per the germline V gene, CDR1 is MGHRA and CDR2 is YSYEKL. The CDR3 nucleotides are TGCGCCAGCAGCCAAGTGCGACAGTTTGACTATGGCTACACCTTC. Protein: CASSQVRQFDYGYTF.

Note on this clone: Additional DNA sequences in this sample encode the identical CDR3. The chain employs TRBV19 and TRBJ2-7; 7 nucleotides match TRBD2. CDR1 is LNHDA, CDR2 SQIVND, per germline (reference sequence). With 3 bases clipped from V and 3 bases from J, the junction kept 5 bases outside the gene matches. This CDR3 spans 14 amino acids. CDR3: CASSIIGGSYEQYF. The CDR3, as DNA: TGTGCCAGTAGTATTATCGGCGGGAGCTACGAGCAGTACTTC.

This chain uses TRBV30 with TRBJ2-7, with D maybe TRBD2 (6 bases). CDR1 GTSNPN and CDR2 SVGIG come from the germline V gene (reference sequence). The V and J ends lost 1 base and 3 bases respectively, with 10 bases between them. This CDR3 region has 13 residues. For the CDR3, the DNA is TGTGCCTGGAGTGCTCTGGGGGGCTACGAGCAGTACTTC. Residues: CAWSALGGYEQYF.

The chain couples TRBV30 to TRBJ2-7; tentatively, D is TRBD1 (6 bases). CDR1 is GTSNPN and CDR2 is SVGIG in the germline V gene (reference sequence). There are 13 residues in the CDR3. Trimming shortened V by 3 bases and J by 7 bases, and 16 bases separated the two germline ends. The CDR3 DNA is TGTGCCTGGAGCGGACAGCCCGTCGGGGAGCAGTACTTC. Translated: CAWSGQPVGEQYF.

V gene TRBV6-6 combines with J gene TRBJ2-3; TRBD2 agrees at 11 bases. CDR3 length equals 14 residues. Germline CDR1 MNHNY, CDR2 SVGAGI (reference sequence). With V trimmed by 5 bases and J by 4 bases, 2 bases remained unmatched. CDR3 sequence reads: CASSIAGGPDTQYF. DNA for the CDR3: TGTGCCAGCAGTATAGCGGGAGGGCCAGATACGCAGTATTTT.